These T cell receptor beta chains were read from a single sample in a study of CD8 T cells in Susac syndrome. MiXCR, applied by TCRdb to the immunoSEQ multiplex PCR reads, yields one record per CDR3 protein. The data show about 110,000 distinct CDR3 sequences, around 95% seen once. Sequenced sample: CD4+ T cells from PBMCs. Source of these receptors: a human donor in good health. The CDR3 runs from the conserved cysteine through the conserved F or W. The D gene is left open where the match is weak. Clone size is not always given. Where it is, it says once, few, many or a class for expanded clones.

NA	TRBV6-4	TRBJ2-2	TRBD1	TGTGCCAGCAGTGACCGGGACAGGGCCACCGGGGAGCTGTTTTTT	CASSDRDRATGELFF
NA	TRBV7-9	TRBJ1-5	NA	TGTGCCAGCAGCTTAACAGGGAAGGGGCAGCCCCAGCATTTT	CASSLTGKGQPQHF
NA	TRBV12-3/TRBV12-4	TRBJ2-3	TRBD1	TGTGCCAGCAGTGCGGACAGGGGGCCGGCAGATACGCAGTATTTT	CASSADRGPADTQYF
NA	TRBV30	TRBJ2-1	NA	TGTGCCTGGAGTCGACTGTACAATGAGCAGTTCTTC	CAWSRLYNEQFF
NA	TRBV24-1	TRBJ2-7	TRBD1	TGTGCCACCAGTGATCCGAACAGGGGCCAGCAGTACTTC	CATSDPNRGQQYF
NA	TRBV2	TRBJ1-2	NA	TGTGCCAGCAAAAGGCCAAGGGATGGCTACACCTTC	CASKRPRDGYTF
NA	TRBV2	TRBJ2-3	NA	TGTGCCAGCAGCCCCCAGGGCGGAGGAAGCACAGATACGCAGTATTTT	CASSPQGGGSTDTQYF
NA	TRBV7-9	TRBJ2-1	NA	TGTGCCAGCAGCTTACGTCAACAGAACAATGAGCAGTTCTTC	CASSLRQQNNEQFF
once	TRBV6-5	TRBJ2-1	TRBD2	TGTGCCAGCAGTTACTCAGTGTCGACTAGCGGGTACAATGAGCAGTTCTTC	CASSYSVSTSGYNEQFF
NA	TRBV11-2	TRBJ2-3	TRBD1	TGTGCCAGCAGCTTAAGGGGGCCTATCACAGATACGCAGTATTTT	CASSLRGPITDTQYF
NA	TRBV7-2	TRBJ1-1	TRBD1	TGTGCCAGCAGCTTAACCGGGACAGCTGAAGCTTTCTTT	CASSLTGTAEAFF
NA	TRBV6-2/TRBV6-3	TRBJ1-1	TRBD1	TGTGCCAGCAGCGCCTTCGGGACAGGGGGGAACACTGAAGCTTTCTTT	CASSAFGTGGNTEAFF
NA	TRBV29-1	TRBJ2-3	NA	TGCAGCGTTGTTCGGACAGATACGCAGTATTTT	CSVVRTDTQYF
NA	TRBV7-8	TRBJ1-1	NA	TGTGCCAGCAGCTCAGGGCTGGGGGGAAATGAAGCTTTCTTT	CASSSGLGGNEAFF
once	TRBV13	TRBJ1-1	TRBD1	TGTGCCAGCAGCGCCCTTCCGGGACAGGGGGCGCGTACTGAAGCTTTCTTT	CASSALPGQGARTEAFF
NA	TRBV2	TRBJ1-5	TRBD1	TGTGCCAGCAGGGAGCCCCTGACAGGGGACCAGCCCCAGCATTTT	CASREPLTGDQPQHF
once	TRBV6-5	TRBJ2-3	NA	TGTGCCATCTCCCGGCGGGGGCCAAAGGTAGATACGCAGTATTTT	CAISRRGPKVDTQYF
NA	TRBV3-1	TRBJ1-6	NA	TGTGCCAGCAGCCAAGATTCGGGGGGGGCTTCACCCCTCCACTTT	CASSQDSGGASPLHF
NA	TRBV28	TRBJ2-1	NA	TGTGCCAGCAGAGAGTTCAATGAGCAGTTCTTC	CASREFNEQFF
NA	TRBV9	TRBJ1-2	TRBD1	TGTGCCAGCAGCGTAGAGGACAGGGGAAGGTATGGCTACACCTTC	CASSVEDRGRYGYTF
NA	TRBV28	TRBJ2-7	TRBD1	TGTGCCAGCGGTTCCGGGACAGGGTCCTCCTACGAGCAGTACTTC	CASGSGTGSSYEQYF
NA	TRBV27	TRBJ1-1	NA	TGTGCCACACTTGGTGGGGACTTGAACACTGAAGCTTTCTTT	CATLGGDLNTEAFF
once	TRBV29-1	TRBJ1-1	NA	TGCAGCGTCGCAGGGGAGAGGGCTTTCTTT	CSVAGERAFF
NA	TRBV7-3	TRBJ2-7	TRBD2	TGTGCCAGCAGCCCATTATCCGGGACTAGCGGGGTGTACGAGCAGTACTTC	CASSPLSGTSGVYEQYF
NA	TRBV7-2	TRBJ2-7	NA	TGTGCCAGCAACCGTGGGTCCCGGTTGTCTATGTCCTACGAGCAGTACTTC	CASNRGSRLSMSYEQYF
NA	TRBV5-6	TRBJ1-2	NA	TGTGCCAGCAGCTTGGGCAGCGCTAACTATGGCTACACCTTC	CASSLGSANYGYTF
once	TRBV2	TRBJ2-7	NA	TGTGCCAGCAGTGAAGGCGTTCTAGGGTCCTACGAGCAGTACTTC	CASSEGVLGSYEQYF
NA	TRBV28	TRBJ2-1	TRBD2	TGTGCCAGCAGTCTAAAGACTAGCGGGAGATACAATGAGCAGTTCTTC	CASSLKTSGRYNEQFF
NA	TRBV9	TRBJ1-1	NA	TGTGCCAGCAGCGTAGCCGGGGAGACTGAAGCTTTCTTT	CASSVAGETEAFF
NA	TRBV29-1	TRBJ2-3	TRBD1	TGCAGCGGGAGACAGGGAACAGATACGCAGTATTTT	CSGRQGTDTQYF
NA	TRBV9	TRBJ2-3	NA	TGTGCCAGCAGCGTAGGGGCAAGGACGCAGTATTTT	CASSVGARTQYF
NA	TRBV28	TRBJ2-7	NA	TGTTCCAGCAGCTGGGTAGGCTACGAGCAGTACTTC	CSSSWVGYEQYF
NA	TRBV20-1	TRBJ1-6	NA	TGCAGTGCTAGAGGTCAGGGCGGCTCCTATAATTCACCCCTCCACTTT	CSARGQGGSYNSPLHF
NA	TRBV7-9	TRBJ2-7	NA	TGTGCCAGCAGCTTAGCTAATGCCCGCTACGAGCAGTACTTC	CASSLANARYEQYF
NA	TRBV30	TRBJ1-1	NA	TGTGCCTGGAGTTCCGGGGGCCGAGGAACTGAAGCTTTCTTT	CAWSSGGRGTEAFF
once	TRBV12-3/TRBV12-4	TRBJ2-1	TRBD1	TGTGCCAGCAGTCTGGGACAGGGGGCTTCAGGGGAGCAGTTCTTC	CASSLGQGASGEQFF
few	TRBV7-3	TRBJ2-3	TRBD2	TGTGCCAGCAGCCGACTAGCGGAGATCACAGATACGCAGTATTTT	CASSRLAEITDTQYF
once	TRBV29-1	TRBJ1-1	NA	TGCAGCGTTCGGACGGGACGGATGAACACTGAAGCTTTCTTT	CSVRTGRMNTEAFF
NA	TRBV5-6	TRBJ1-3	TRBD1	TGTGCCAGCAGCTCGACAGGGGTTGGAAACACCATATATTTT	CASSSTGVGNTIYF
NA	TRBV5-1	TRBJ2-1	TRBD1	TGCGCCAGCAGCTTCCCGGCCGGGGGACAGGGTGTAAATGAGCAGTTCTTC	CASSFPAGGQGVNEQFF
NA	TRBV4-2	TRBJ2-4	NA	TGTGCCAGCAGCCAAGTTGAGGGACTGGGAAACATTCAGTACTTC	CASSQVEGLGNIQYF
NA	TRBV4-1	TRBJ2-7	NA	TGCGCCAGCAGCCAAGAAGTAAGCGGAGGCGCCTACGAGCAGTACTTC	CASSQEVSGGAYEQYF
NA	TRBV28	TRBJ2-6	NA	TGTGCCAGCAGTTCCCCGGACGGTAGCTCTGGGGCCAACGTCCTGACTTTC	CASSSPDGSSGANVLTF
NA	TRBV2	TRBJ2-2	TRBD1	TGTGCCAGCATAAGGGACAGCACCGGGGAGCTGTTTTTT	CASIRDSTGELFF
NA	TRBV19	TRBJ1-1	NA	TGTGCCAGTGTGGGACGGCTGAACACTGAAGCTTTCTTT	CASVGRLNTEAFF
NA	TRBV4-2	TRBJ2-7	TRBD1	TGTGCCAGCAGCCAAGCGGACAGGGGTTACGAGCAGTACTTC	CASSQADRGYEQYF
once	TRBV29-1	TRBJ2-7	TRBD1	TGCAGCGCTCGACAGGGGGGAGCCTACGAGCAGTACTTC	CSARQGGAYEQYF
NA	TRBV5-1	TRBJ2-5	NA	TGCGCCAGCAGCCCTGCTTACAGACTCGAGGAGACCCAGTACTTC	CASSPAYRLEETQYF
once	TRBV7-2	TRBJ1-1	TRBD1	TGTGCCAGCAGCGTCAGGGGGGGGAACACTGAAGCTTTCTTT	CASSVRGGNTEAFF